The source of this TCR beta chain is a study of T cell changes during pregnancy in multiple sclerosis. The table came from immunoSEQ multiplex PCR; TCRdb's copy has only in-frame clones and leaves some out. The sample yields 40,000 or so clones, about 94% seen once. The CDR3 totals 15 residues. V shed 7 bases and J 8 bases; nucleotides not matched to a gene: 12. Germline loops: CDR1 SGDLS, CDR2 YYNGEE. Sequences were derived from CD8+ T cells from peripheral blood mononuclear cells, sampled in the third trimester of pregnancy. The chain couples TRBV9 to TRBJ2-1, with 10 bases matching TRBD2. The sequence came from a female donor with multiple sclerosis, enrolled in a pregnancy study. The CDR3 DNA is TGTGCCAGCGGACCCCCGGGACTAGCGCCGGATGAGCAGTTCTTC. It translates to CASGPPGLAPDEQFF.